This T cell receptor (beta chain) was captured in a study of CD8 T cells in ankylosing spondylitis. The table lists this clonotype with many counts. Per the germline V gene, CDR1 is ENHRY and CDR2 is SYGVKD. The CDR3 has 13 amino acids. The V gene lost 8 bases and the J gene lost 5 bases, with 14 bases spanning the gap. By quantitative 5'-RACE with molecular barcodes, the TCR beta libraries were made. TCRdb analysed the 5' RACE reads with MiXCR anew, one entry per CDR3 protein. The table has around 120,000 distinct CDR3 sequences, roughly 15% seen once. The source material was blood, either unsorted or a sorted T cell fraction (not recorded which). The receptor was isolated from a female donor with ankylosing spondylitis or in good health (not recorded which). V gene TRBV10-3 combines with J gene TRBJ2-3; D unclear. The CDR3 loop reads CAILRIAGDTQYF. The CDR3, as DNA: TGTGCCATCCTCAGGATTGCAGGAGATACGCAGTATTTT.